The subject of this entry is one TCR beta chain. No cognate antigen has been identified for it. There are no base qualities to consult, and no much larger clone falls within one base. This sample stems from a study of blood T cells in healthy people across ages (dated by TCRdb to the mid-2010s). For the wider study: In model experiments, roughly one uniquely barcoded TCR beta cDNA molecule per two T cells was captured by template switching. The study measured age-related changes in TCR beta repertoire diversity using deep sequencing normalized with unique cDNA molecular identifiers. The donors were split into four age groups: young (average 16 years), middle-aged (around 37), aged (more than 55) and long-lived (about 82). To avoid experimental bias, donors of different ages were randomly spread across the sequencing lanes. Using the same blood draw, the study looked at two additional independent replicas of 1 million unique cDNA reads for two donors, one aged 18 to 30 and the other aged 80 or older. The paper as a whole reports these results and caveats: Observed TCR beta diversity per million T cells fell roughly linearly with age, and a significant reduction was already apparent by age around 44. Because profiling used bulk unsorted PBMCs, naive and antigen-experienced compartments could not be compared conclusively. Because the CMV infection status of the donors was unknown, age-related changes in expanded clonotypes may potentially have been confounded. There was a strong correlation between observed TCR beta diversity and the percentage of naive T cells measured by flow cytometry. Estimates of total diversity based on one million sequenced T cells were considered lower bounds and underestimates. The long-lived group showed more naive CD4+ T cells, fewer expanded clones and increased TCR diversity than the aged group, suggesting age selection.

Inclusive of the bounding cysteine and phenylalanine, the CDR3 is 14 residues long. The kept DNA is CDR3 alone, 42 bases in frame from the first base. The germline V gene (reference sequence) provides CDR1 DFQATT and CDR2 SNEGSKA. V was cut back by 6 bases and J by 7 bases, leaving a gap of 18 bases between them. Donors were 35 to 40 systemically healthy Caucasian individuals from Russia aged 6 to 90 years. Approximately 10 milliliters of peripheral blood were collected from each donor into EDTA-treated Vacutainer tubes. Ficoll-Paque density-gradient centrifugation was used to isolate PBMCs, with at least 6.5 million per sample. Total RNA, at least 6 micrograms per sample, was extracted from PBMCs with Trizol reagent. Naive CD45RAhigh/CD27high T cell percentages were measured by flow cytometry on a PBMC aliquot from every donor. The library was prepared using 5' RACE. A second PCR of roughly 7 to 11 cycles was performed with a sample-barcoded 5' primer and a J-beta primer mix. A unique molecular identifier was introduced onto each TCR beta cDNA molecule by a template-switch 5' adaptor carrying 12 random nucleotides. Each sample yielded at least 2.5 million CDR3-containing paired-end reads. All of the RNA was converted into first-strand cDNA using the Mint cDNA synthesis kit, with a TRBC-specific oligonucleotide serving as the primer. Following uracil-DNA glycosylase treatment, all cDNA underwent a first 18-cycle PCR with the universal primers M1SS and BC2_uni_R. The source study handled its data this way. For normalization, 1 million high-quality reads, each with a distinct molecular identifier, were randomly selected from each sample. Reads with shared molecular identifiers were discarded instead of being binned into consensus sequences. MiTCR, set to a Q25 quality threshold and the strictest error-elimination algorithm, was used for CDR3 identification, clonotype clustering and error correction. A nonparametric unseen species model with Euler transformation was used to estimate lower-bound total TCR beta diversity. TCRdb handled the public reads itself, with Q25 trimming in fastp and clone calling in MiXCR, and kept productive beta chains. Rows are combined by CDR3 protein, so each entry shows the most common genes and DNA. The V and J calls were not made by the authors but by TCRdb's processing. This sample holds approximately 1,700,000 distinct CDR3 sequences; roughly 43% were observed only once. Roughly 23% of the sample comes from the top ten.

The sequenced sample was blood. The rearranged chain carries TRBV20-1 and TRBJ2-2; the D gene could be either TRBD1 or TRBD2, each agreeing at 7 bases. The clonotype was recovered from a human donor in good health. The sequence in DNA is TGCAGTGCACCAGGGGGGAGGGGGATCGGGGAGCTGTTTTTT. It specifies CSAPGGRGIGELFF.